Below, 31 T cell receptor beta chains from the same sample are listed, as sequenced in a study of vaccination and CD4 T cells after COVID-19. The antigens for these receptors are not known. The Oncomine TCR Beta short-read assay was applied to DNA of cultured CD4+ T cells. TCRdb reprocessed the PCR reads with MiXCR, giving one entry per CDR3 protein. The sample holds just under 20,000 distinct CDR3 sequences; roughly two thirds are singletons and the top ten take 7.6%. Treatment denoted: roughly 10-day PBMC culture with coronavirus spike peptide pools or control peptides (ViraFEST assay). The sequencing sample was made of CD4+ T cells from blood, cultured in vitro. The receptors stem from a human donor who had recovered from COVID-19.

A few counts support this clonotype. The gene calls are TRBV6-5 and TRBJ1-2; D might be TRBD1 (6 bases). Trimming removed 0 bases from V and 8 bases from J, with 13 bases in between. CDR1 is MNHEY, CDR2 SVGAGI, per germline. The CDR3 is 14 residues long. The CDR3 DNA reads TGTGCCAGCAGTTACTCGGGTGGGGGGCAGGGCTACACCTTC. Protein sequence: CASSYSGGGQGYTF.

This clonotype showed up just a few times. J is TRBJ1-2 and V is TRBV6-2 or TRBV6-3; 9 nucleotides agree with TRBD1. CDR1 and CDR2 (germline): MNHEY, SVGEGT. Trimming at V came to 6 bases and at J to 6 bases, leaving 8 bases not matched to a gene. CDR3 size: 14 residues. DNA for the CDR3: TGTGCCAGCAGCCCACCCCGGGACAGGGATGGCTACACCTTC. This translates into CASSPPRDRDGYTF.

The chain recombines TRBV19 with TRBJ1-1; perhaps TRBD1 as D (6 bases). Trimming cost V 8 bases and J 1 base, with 14 bases left between them. CDR1 is LNHDA and CDR2 is SQIVND in the germline V gene (reference sequence). This CDR3 has 14 residues. In DNA, the CDR3 is TGTGCCAGTCTCAGACAGGCGGGGAACACTGAAGCTTTCTTT. Its protein is CASLRQAGNTEAFF. The variable domain in full, completed from reference TRBV19 and TRBJ1-1, reads DGGITQSPKYLFRKEGQNVTLSCEQNLNHDAMYWYRQDPGQGLRLIYYSQIVNDFQKGDIAEGYSVSREKKESFPLTVTSAQKNPTAFYLCASLRQAGNTEAFFGQGTRLTVV.

This rearrangement joins TRBV6-1 to TRBJ2-2, with D maybe TRBD2 (5 bases). V lost 6 bases to trimming and J lost 1 base, with 15 bases between them. Germline V CDR1 and CDR2: MNHNS, SASEGT. The CDR3 totals 16 residues. As DNA, the CDR3 is TGTGCCAGCAGAAGACCGGGAAGGGTGAACACCGGGGAGCTGTTTTTT. Amino acids: CASRRPGRVNTGELFF.

The chain uses TRBV30 and TRBJ1-5, with 7 nucleotides matching TRBD1. The V and J ends lost 4 bases and 3 bases, in that order; junction bases with no gene match: 12. The CDR3 extends over 16 amino acids. Germline CDR1 is GTSNPN and CDR2 is SVGIG (reference sequence). The CDR3 sequence: CAWKKAGGFLNQPQHF. The CDR3 DNA reads as TGTGCCTGGAAGAAGGCAGGGGGGTTCCTCAATCAGCCCCAGCATTTT.

The V call is TRBV19, the J call TRBJ1-1, with D possibly matching TRBD1 (5 bases). The germline V gene encodes CDR1 LNHDA and CDR2 SQIVND (reference sequence). Deletions cut 6 bases from V and 10 bases from J, with 33 bases between. This CDR3 is 18 amino acids long. The CDR3 DNA is TGTGCCAGTAGGACGGGGATCGTCGGACAAGCGCACTATGAGGGAGCTTTCTTT. It translates to CASRTGIVGQAHYEGAFF.

This clonotype was seen just once. The rearrangement links TRBV19 to TRBJ1-1; TRBD1 matches 8 bases. The junction had 4 bases not matched to a gene; V was cut back by 4 bases and J by 0 bases. The CDR3 is 15 amino acids. Per the germline V gene, CDR1 is LNHDA and CDR2 is SQIVND (reference sequence). For the CDR3, the DNA is TGTGCCAGTAGTACCCGACAGGGGATGAACACTGAAGCTTTCTTT. This encodes CASSTRQGMNTEAFF.

The V and J genes are TRBV20-1 and TRBJ2-7, with 8 bases fitting TRBD2. The CDR3 contains 15 residues. The trim removed 2 bases at V and 2 bases at J, leaving 8 bases unmatched. Per the germline V gene, CDR1 is DFQATT and CDR2 is SNEGSKA (reference sequence). This CDR3 is CSARNPERGTYEQYF. CDR3 DNA: TGCAGTGCTAGAAACCCCGAGCGGGGGACCTACGAGCAGTACTTC.

This clonotype was recorded once. The gene calls are TRBV20-1 and TRBJ1-2, with D unclear. Per the germline V gene, CDR1 is DFQATT and CDR2 is SNEGSKA (reference sequence). The ends were cut back, 5 bases at V and 4 bases at J, with 14 bases in the middle. This CDR3 is built from 13 residues. CDR3 sequence: CSALNHRSYGYTF. CDR3 DNA sequence: TGCAGTGCTCTGAACCATAGGTCCTATGGCTACACCTTC.

The genes are TRBV19 and TRBJ1-5; D gene ambiguous. The CDR3 runs to 14 residues. The ends were cut back, 0 bases at V and 6 bases at J, with 9 bases in the middle. From germline, CDR1 is LNHDA and CDR2 SQIVND (reference sequence). CDR3: CASSIEGMGQPQHF. The CDR3 DNA sequence: TGTGCCAGTAGTATAGAGGGGATGGGTCAGCCCCAGCATTTT.

The chain carries TRBV2 and TRBJ2-3; TRBD2 agrees at 8 bases. CDR3 length: 15 residues. After removal of 3 bases from V and 2 bases from J, the junction contained 4 bases not matched to a gene. In germline, CDR1 is SNHLY, CDR2 FYNNEI. CDR3 amino acids: CASSDPLAVTDTQYF. CDR3 DNA sequence: TGTGCCAGCAGTGATCCACTAGCGGTCACAGATACGCAGTATTTT.

This chain uses TRBV11-3 with TRBJ2-2; 9 nucleotides align to TRBD1. This CDR3 is built from 13 residues. Germline CDR1 SGHNT, CDR2 YENEEA. The ends lost 5 bases at V and 7 bases at J; junction bases unmatched: 2. This chain's CDR3 is CASSMTGGGELFF. The CDR3 nucleotides are TGTGCCAGCAGCATGACAGGGGGCGGGGAGCTGTTTTTT.

The genes are TRBV20-1 and TRBJ1-3; no clear D. This CDR3 contains 14 residues. Germline V CDR1 and CDR2: DFQATT, SNEGSKA (reference sequence). V gave up 3 bases and J gave up 3 bases, with 12 bases separating them. CDR3 nucleotide sequence: TGCAGTGCTAGGAGGGCAGAGCGTGGAAACACCATATATTTT. It is translated as CSARRAERGNTIYF.

About this clonotype: Relative to the germline gene, one junction end is altered; a read error may explain this. The chain recombines TRBV20-1 with TRBJ1-6; unclear D gene. The germline V gene encodes CDR1 DFQATT and CDR2 SNEGSKA (reference sequence). CDR3 length equals 14 residues. CDR3 sequence: CSARPTYYNSALHF. CDR3 coding DNA: TGCAGTGCTAGACCGACTTATTATAATTCAGCCCTCCACTTT.

The J gene is TRBJ2-7, the V gene TRBV20-1; no definite D call. The CDR3 extends over 12 amino acids. The germline V gene has CDR1 DFQATT and CDR2 SNEGSKA (reference sequence). Trimming cost V 4 bases and J 4 bases, with 11 bases left between them. The CDR3 loop reads CSATRLRYEQYF. The CDR3 DNA sequence: TGCAGTGCTACCAGACTCAGGTACGAGCAGTACTTC.

The chain has TRBV7-8 and TRBJ1-5; D unclear. CDR1 is SGHVS and CDR2 is FQNEAQ in the germline V gene. The CDR3 consists of 17 residues. Between the trimmed V and J ends, which lost 3 bases and 2 bases, there was a span of 17 bases. Here the CDR3 reads CASSLRLGARGNQPQHF. CDR3 nucleotide sequence: TGTGCCAGCAGCTTGAGGCTAGGAGCGCGCGGCAATCAGCCCCAGCATTTT.

A single count supports this clonotype. J is TRBJ1-6 and V is TRBV28, with unresolved D. The CDR3 is made up of 14 amino acids. V was shortened by 7 bases and J by 13 bases, with 20 bases between the two germline ends. In germline, CDR1 is MDHEN, CDR2 SYDVKM. The CDR3 spells CASTLEGFSSPLHF. The CDR3 coding sequence is TGTGCCAGCACACTGGAGGGTTTCTCATCGCCCCTCCACTTT.

This clonotype showed up just once. The V gene is TRBV7-8, the J gene TRBJ2-7; maybe TRBD1 (5 bases). The germline V gene has CDR1 SGHVS and CDR2 FQNEAQ. The CDR3 contains 14 residues. Trimming stripped 0 bases from V and 2 bases from J, with 8 bases between. CDR3 in DNA: TGTGCCAGCAGCTTAGCTGGACAAACCTACGAGCAGTACTTC. It encodes CASSLAGQTYEQYF.

The chain employs TRBV28 and TRBJ2-1; 12 nucleotides agree with TRBD2. The V and J ends lost 6 bases and 5 bases, in that order; junction bases with no gene match: 14. Germline V lookup: CDR1 MDHEN, CDR2 SYDVKM. The CDR3 has 18 residues. CDR3 in DNA: TGTGCCAGCAGCCACGGGCTAGCGGGAGGGTCACTAAACAATGAGCAGTTCTTC. This encodes CASSHGLAGGSLNNEQFF.

This clonotype was observed a handful of times. The gene calls are TRBV20-1 and TRBJ1-6, with D perhaps TRBD1 (5 bases). V lost 6 bases to trimming and J lost 2 bases, with 11 bases between them. Per germline, CDR1 DFQATT and CDR2 SNEGSKA (reference sequence). This CDR3 is 14 amino acids long. The CDR3 DNA reads TGCAGTGCCCCGGGGGTGACCTATAATTCACCCCTCCACTTT. This codes for CSAPGVTYNSPLHF.

CDR3 bases: TGTGCCAGCAGCCCCAGGACAGGGGCGAATGAAAAACTGTTTTTT. Its translation is CASSPRTGANEKLFF. The chain carries TRBV7-9 and TRBJ1-4; TRBD1 matches 9 bases. The CDR3 contains 15 residues. V shed 5 bases, J shed 5 bases, and the junction held 6 bases outside the gene matches. The germline V gene has CDR1 SEHNR and CDR2 FQNEAQ (reference sequence).

V is TRBV15 and J is TRBJ1-2; 11 positions match TRBD1. CDR1 and CDR2 from the germline V gene are LNHNV and YYDKDF (reference sequence). Germline trimming cut 4 bases from V and 4 bases from J; bases unmatched to any gene: 5. This CDR3 has 15 residues. The DNA of the CDR3 is TGTGCCACCAGCATGGGACAGGGGGGGATCTATGGCTACACCTTC. It encodes CATSMGQGGIYGYTF. Using reference TRBV15 and TRBJ1-2 for the parts outside the CDR3, the full variable domain is DAMVIQNPRYQVTQFGKPVTLSCSQTLNHNVMYWYQQKSSQAPKLLFHYYDKDFNNEADTPDNFQSRRPNTSFCFLDIRSPGLGDTAMYLCATSMGQGGIYGYTFGSGTRLTVV.

The table lists this clonotype with a count of one. The chain employs TRBV4-1 and TRBJ1-2; D remains ambiguous. V lost 0 bases and J 3 bases, leaving 5 bases between the germline ends. CDR1 and CDR2 (germline): MGHRA, YSYEKL. This CDR3 is 13 amino acids long. Here the CDR3 reads CASSQDGYYGYTF. In DNA, the CDR3 is TGCGCCAGCAGCCAAGACGGGTACTATGGCTACACCTTC.

This clonotype has just one count. This sequence joins TRBV2 and TRBJ1-3; D is uncertain. Germline V gene data show CDR1 as SNHLY and CDR2 as FYNNEI. The CDR3 totals 16 residues. Trimming took off 6 bases at V and 1 base at J, with 16 bases between the two ends. Here the CDR3 reads CASRKLAAVSGNTIYF. CDR3 bases: TGTGCCAGCAGAAAACTTGCGGCAGTTTCTGGAAACACCATATATTTT.

This sequence joins TRBV5-1 and TRBJ1-4; D gene uncertain. Germline V gene data show CDR1 as SGHRS and CDR2 as YFSETQ. V was shortened by 3 bases and J by 8 bases, with 8 bases between the two germline ends. The CDR3 covers 12 residues. Written as DNA, the CDR3 is TGCGCCAGCAGCTGGGTAGGAGAAAAACTGTTTTTT. Encoded protein: CASSWVGEKLFF.

The chain recombines TRBV28 with TRBJ1-2, with 8 bases identical to TRBD1. The CDR3 is made up of 13 amino acids. V was clipped by 5 bases and J by 8 bases; unmatched bases: 7. CDR1 MDHEN and CDR2 SYDVKM come from the germline V gene. The CDR3 loop reads CASSPPTGGGYTF. CDR3 nucleotides: TGTGCCAGCAGTCCCCCAACAGGGGGGGGCTACACCTTC.

This rearrangement joins TRBV6-5 to TRBJ1-1; TRBD1 is a possible D gene (5 bases). The CDR3 has 16 amino acids. V was trimmed by 0 bases and J by 4 bases, leaving 15 bases between them. Germline V gene data show CDR1 as MNHEY and CDR2 as SVGAGI. This CDR3 is CASSYSRIGGITEAFF. CDR3 bases: TGTGCCAGCAGTTACTCGAGGATCGGGGGGATCACTGAAGCTTTCTTT.

The gene calls are TRBV7-2 and TRBJ1-5; the D gene is possibly TRBD1 (5 bases). Germline values: CDR1 SGHTA, CDR2 FQGNSA. Trimming took off 5 bases at V and 6 bases at J, with 26 bases between the two ends. This CDR3 comprises 18 residues. CDR3 in DNA: TGTGCCAGCAGCGTCAAGCCAAGGGGCACGGCAGGTGGTCAGCCCCAGCATTTT. Encoded protein: CASSVKPRGTAGGQPQHF.

The chain has TRBV19 and TRBJ2-1; D perhaps matches TRBD2 (5 bases). Germline loops: CDR1 LNHDA, CDR2 SQIVND (reference sequence). Trimming removed 2 bases from V and 6 bases from J, with 17 bases in between. The CDR3 extends over 16 amino acids. Here the CDR3 DNA reads TGTGCCAGTAGTATAAGTGGCGGGTCGTGGTCCAATGAGCAGTTCTTC. Translated: CASSISGGSWSNEQFF. Full variable domain (missing parts from reference TRBV19 and TRBJ2-1): DGGITQSPKYLFRKEGQNVTLSCEQNLNHDAMYWYRQDPGQGLRLIYYSQIVNDFQKGDIAEGYSVSREKKESFPLTVTSAQKNPTAFYLCASSISGGSWSNEQFFGPGTRLTVL.

The chain is built from TRBV11-2 and TRBJ2-5; 11 positions match TRBD2. CDR1 and CDR2 from the germline V gene are SGHAT and FQNNGV. With V trimmed by 2 bases and J by 1 base, 6 bases remained unmatched. The CDR3 sequence is 17 residues long. CDR3 loop: CASSLRALAGAQETQYF. The CDR3 nucleotides read TGTGCCAGCAGCTTACGCGCACTAGCGGGAGCCCAAGAGACCCAGTACTTC.

The J gene is TRBJ1-1, the V gene TRBV7-2; weak D call: TRBD1 (5 bases). Germline V gene data show CDR1 as SGHTA and CDR2 as FQGNSA. V lost 1 base and J 6 bases, leaving 12 bases between the germline ends. This CDR3 contains 14 residues. In DNA form, the CDR3 reads TGTGCCAGCAGCTTAGACAGGTCAGGAGCTGAAGCTTTCTTT. Residues: CASSLDRSGAEAFF.